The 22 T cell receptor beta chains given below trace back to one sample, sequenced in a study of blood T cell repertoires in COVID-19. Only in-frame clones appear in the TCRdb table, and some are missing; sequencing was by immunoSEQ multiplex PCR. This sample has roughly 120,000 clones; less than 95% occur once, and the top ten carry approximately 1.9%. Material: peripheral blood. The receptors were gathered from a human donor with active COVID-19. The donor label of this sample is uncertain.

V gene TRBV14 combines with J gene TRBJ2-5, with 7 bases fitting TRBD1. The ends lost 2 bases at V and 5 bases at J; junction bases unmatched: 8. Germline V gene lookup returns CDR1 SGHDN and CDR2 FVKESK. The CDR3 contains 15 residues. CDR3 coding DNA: TGTGCCAGCAGCCAAAAGACAGGGTCGCGGGAGACCCAGTACTTC. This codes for CASSQKTGSRETQYF.

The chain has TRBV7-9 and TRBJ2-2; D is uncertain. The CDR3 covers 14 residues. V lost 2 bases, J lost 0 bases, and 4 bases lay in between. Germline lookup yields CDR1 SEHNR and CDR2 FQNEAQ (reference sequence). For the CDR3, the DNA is TGTGCCAGCAGCTTAACAGCGAACACCGGGGAGCTGTTTTTT. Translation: CASSLTANTGELFF. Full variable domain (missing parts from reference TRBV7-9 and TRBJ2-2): DTGVSQNPRHKITKRGQNVTFRCDPISEHNRLYWYRQTLGQGPEFLTYFQNEAQLEKSRLLSDRFSAERPKGSFSTLEIQRTEQGDSAMYLCASSLTANTGELFFGEGSRLTVL.

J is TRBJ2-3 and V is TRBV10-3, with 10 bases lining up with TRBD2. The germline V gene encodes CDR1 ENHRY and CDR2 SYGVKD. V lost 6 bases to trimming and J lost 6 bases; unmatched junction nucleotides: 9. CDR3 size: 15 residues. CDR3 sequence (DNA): TGTGCCATCAGGAGTCTAGCGGGGGCCCGGGATACGCAGTATTTT. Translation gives CAIRSLAGARDTQYF.

CDR3 coding DNA: TGTGCCAGCAGTTTGCGGACAGCGGGGACTAGCGGACCCTACGAGCAGTACTTC. Protein sequence: CASSLRTAGTSGPYEQYF. The gene calls are TRBV27 and TRBJ2-7, with TRBD2 matching over 11 bases. The CDR3 loop spans 18 amino acids. In germline, CDR1 is MNHEY, CDR2 SMNVEV (reference sequence). V shed 3 bases, J shed 2 bases, and the junction held 12 bases outside the gene matches.

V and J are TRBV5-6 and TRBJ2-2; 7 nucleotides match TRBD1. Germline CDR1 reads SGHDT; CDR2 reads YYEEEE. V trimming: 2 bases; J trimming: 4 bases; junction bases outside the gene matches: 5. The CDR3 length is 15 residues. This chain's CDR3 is CASSLTGVTTGELFF. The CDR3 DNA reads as TGTGCCAGCAGCTTAACAGGGGTGACCACCGGGGAGCTGTTTTTT. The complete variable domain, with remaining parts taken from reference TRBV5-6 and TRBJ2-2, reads DAGVTQSPTHLIKTRGQQVTLRCSPKSGHDTVSWYQQALGQGPQFIFQYYEEEERQRGNFPDRFSGHQFPNYSSELNVNALLLGDSALYLCASSLTGVTTGELFFGEGSRLTVL.

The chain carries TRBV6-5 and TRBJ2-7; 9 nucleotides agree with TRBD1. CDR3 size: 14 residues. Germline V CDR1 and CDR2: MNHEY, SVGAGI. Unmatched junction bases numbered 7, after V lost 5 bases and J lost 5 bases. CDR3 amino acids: CASSRPGQGNEQYF. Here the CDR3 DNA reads TGTGCCAGCAGTCGCCCCGGACAGGGGAACGAGCAGTACTTC.

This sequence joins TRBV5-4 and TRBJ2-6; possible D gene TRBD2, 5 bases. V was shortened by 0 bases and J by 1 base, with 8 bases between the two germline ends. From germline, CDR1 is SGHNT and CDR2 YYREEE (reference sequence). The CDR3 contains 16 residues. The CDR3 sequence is CASSLGRTSGANVLTF. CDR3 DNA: TGTGCCAGCAGCTTGGGTAGGACTTCTGGGGCCAACGTCCTGACTTTC.

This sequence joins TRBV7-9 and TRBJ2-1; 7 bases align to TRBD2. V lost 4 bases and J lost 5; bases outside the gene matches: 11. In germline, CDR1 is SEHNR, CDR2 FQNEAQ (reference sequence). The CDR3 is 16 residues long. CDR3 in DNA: TGTGCCAGCAGCTCGTCCCTGAGCGGGGCAAACAATGAGCAGTTCTTC. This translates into CASSSSLSGANNEQFF.

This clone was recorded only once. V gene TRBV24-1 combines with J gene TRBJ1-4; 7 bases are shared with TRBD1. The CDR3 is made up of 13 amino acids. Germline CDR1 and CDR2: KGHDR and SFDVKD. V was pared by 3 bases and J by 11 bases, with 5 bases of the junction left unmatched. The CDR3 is CATSDGQQGKLFF. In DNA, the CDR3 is TGTGCCACCAGTGATGGACAACAGGGGAAACTGTTTTTT.

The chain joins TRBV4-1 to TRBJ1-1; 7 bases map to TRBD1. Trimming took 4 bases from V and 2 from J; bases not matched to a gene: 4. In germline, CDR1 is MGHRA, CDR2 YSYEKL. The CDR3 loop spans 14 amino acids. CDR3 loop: CASSRRTGNTEAFF. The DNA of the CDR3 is TGCGCCAGCAGCCGGAGGACAGGAAACACTGAAGCTTTCTTT.

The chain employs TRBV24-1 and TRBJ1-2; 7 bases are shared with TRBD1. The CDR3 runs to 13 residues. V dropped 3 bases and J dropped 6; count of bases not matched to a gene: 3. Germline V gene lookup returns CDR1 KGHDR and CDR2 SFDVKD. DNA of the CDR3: TGTGCCACCAGTGATCGGACAGGTCATGGCTACACCTTC. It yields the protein CATSDRTGHGYTF.

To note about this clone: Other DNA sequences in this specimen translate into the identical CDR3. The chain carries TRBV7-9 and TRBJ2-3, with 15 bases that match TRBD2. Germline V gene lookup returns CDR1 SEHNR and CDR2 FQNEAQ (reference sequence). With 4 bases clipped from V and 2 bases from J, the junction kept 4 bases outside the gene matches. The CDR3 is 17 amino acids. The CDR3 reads CASSSGTSGGHTDTQYF. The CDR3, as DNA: TGTGCCAGCAGCTCCGGGACTAGCGGGGGGCACACAGATACGCAGTATTTT.

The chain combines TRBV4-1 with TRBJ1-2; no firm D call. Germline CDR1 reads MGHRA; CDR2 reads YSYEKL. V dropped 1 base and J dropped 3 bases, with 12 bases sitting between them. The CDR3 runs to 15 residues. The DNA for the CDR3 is TGCGCCAGCAGCCAAGGGTTGTGGGGAGACTATGGCTACACCTTC. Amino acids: CASSQGLWGDYGYTF.

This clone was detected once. In DNA form, the CDR3 reads TGTGCCAGCAGCCCACACCGCGCGGGGGGGCTTCAGACCCAGTACTTC. This translates into CASSPHRAGGLQTQYF. The chain combines TRBV7-8 with TRBJ2-5, with 9 positions matching TRBD2. From germline, CDR1 is SGHVS and CDR2 FQNEAQ. The CDR3 has 16 amino acids. V shed 5 bases, J shed 6 bases, and the junction held 13 bases outside the gene matches. Full variable domain (rest looked up from reference TRBV7-8 and TRBJ2-5): GAGVSQSPRYKVAKRGQDVALRCDPISGHVSLFWYQQALGQGPEFLTYFQNEAQLDKSGLPSDRFFAERPEGSVSTLKIQRTQQEDSAVYLCASSPHRAGGLQTQYFGPGTRLLVL.

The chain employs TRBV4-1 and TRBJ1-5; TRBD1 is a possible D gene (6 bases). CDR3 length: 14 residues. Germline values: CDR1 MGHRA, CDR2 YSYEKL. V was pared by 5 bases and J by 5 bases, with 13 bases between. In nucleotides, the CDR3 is TGCGCCAGCAGCATACAGGGTTTCGATCAGCCCCAGCATTTT. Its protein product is CASSIQGFDQPQHF.

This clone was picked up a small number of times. CDR3 sequence reads: CASSGIPGQGYGYTF. CDR3 nucleotides: TGTGCCAGTAGTGGGATCCCGGGACAGGGCTATGGCTACACCTTC. This chain joins TRBV19 and TRBJ1-2, with TRBD1 matching over 9 bases. The V and J ends lost 5 bases and 4 bases, in that order; junction bases with no gene match: 8. CDR3 size: 15 residues. Germline V gene lookup returns CDR1 LNHDA and CDR2 SQIVND (reference sequence).

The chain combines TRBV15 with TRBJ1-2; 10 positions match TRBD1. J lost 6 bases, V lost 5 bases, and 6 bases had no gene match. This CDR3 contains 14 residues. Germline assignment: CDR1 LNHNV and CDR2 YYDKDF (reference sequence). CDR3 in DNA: TGTGCCACCAGCGTAGACAGGGGGCCAAATGGCTACACCTTC. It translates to CATSVDRGPNGYTF. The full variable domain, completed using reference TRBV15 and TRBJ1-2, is DAMVIQNPRYQVTQFGKPVTLSCSQTLNHNVMYWYQQKSSQAPKLLFHYYDKDFNNEADTPDNFQSRRPNTSFCFLDIRSPGLGDTAMYLCATSVDRGPNGYTFGSGTRLTVV.

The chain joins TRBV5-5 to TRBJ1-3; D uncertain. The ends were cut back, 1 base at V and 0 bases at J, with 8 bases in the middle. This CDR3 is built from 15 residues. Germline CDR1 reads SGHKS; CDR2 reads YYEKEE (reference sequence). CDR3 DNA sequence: TGTGCCAGCAGCTTGTCCCCAGGCTCTGGAAACACCATATATTTT. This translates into CASSLSPGSGNTIYF. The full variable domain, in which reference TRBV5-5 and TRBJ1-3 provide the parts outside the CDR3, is DAGVTQSPTHLIKTRGQQVTLRCSPISGHKSVSWYQQVLGQGPQFIFQYYEKEERGRGNFPDRFSARQFPNYSSELNVNALLLGDSALYLCASSLSPGSGNTIYFGEGSWLTVV.

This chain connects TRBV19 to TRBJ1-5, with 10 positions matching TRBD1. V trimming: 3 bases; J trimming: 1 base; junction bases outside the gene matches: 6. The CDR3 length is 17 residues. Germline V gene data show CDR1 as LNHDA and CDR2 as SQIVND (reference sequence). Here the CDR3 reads CASSMGQGFPSNQPQHF. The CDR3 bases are TGTGCCAGTAGTATGGGACAGGGGTTTCCCAGCAATCAGCCCCAGCATTTT.

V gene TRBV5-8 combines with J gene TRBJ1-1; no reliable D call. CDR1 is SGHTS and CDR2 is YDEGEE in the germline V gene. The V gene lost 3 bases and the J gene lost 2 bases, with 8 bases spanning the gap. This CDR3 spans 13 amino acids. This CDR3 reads CASSSTVNTEAFF. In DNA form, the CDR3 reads TGTGCCAGCAGCTCAACAGTAAACACTGAAGCTTTCTTT. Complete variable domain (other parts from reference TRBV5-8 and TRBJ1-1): EAGVTQSPTHLIKTRGQQATLRCSPISGHTSVYWYQQALGLGLQFLLWYDEGEERNRGNFPPRFSGRQFPNYSSELNVNALELEDSALYLCASSSTVNTEAFFGQGTRLTVV.

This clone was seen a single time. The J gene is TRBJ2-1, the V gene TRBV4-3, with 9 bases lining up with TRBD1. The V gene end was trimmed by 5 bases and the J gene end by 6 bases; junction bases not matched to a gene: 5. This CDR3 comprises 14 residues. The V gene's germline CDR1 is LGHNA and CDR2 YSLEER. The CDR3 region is CASSYLTGGNEQFF. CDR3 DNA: TGCGCCAGCAGCTACTTGACAGGGGGCAATGAGCAGTTCTTC.

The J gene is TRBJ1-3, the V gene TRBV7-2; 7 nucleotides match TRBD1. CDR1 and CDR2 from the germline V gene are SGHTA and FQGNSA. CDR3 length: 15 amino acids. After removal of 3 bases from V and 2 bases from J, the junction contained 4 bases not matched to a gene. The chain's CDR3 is CASSFSDRPGNTIYF. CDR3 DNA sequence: TGTGCCAGCAGCTTCTCGGACAGGCCTGGAAACACCATATATTTT. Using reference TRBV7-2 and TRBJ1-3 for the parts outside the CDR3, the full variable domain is GAGVSQSPSNKVTEKGKDVELRCDPISGHTALYWYRQSLGQGLEFLIYFQGNSAPDKSGLPSDRFSAERTGGSVSTLTIQRTQQEDSAVYLCASSFSDRPGNTIYFGEGSWLTVV.